This T cell receptor beta chain stems from a study of OX40 agonist ivuxolimab in advanced cancers. Study in general: Roughly two fifths of patients had received prior checkpoint inhibitor therapy. Findings and limits, study-wide: There were, on average, more expanded clones in CD8+ T cells than in CD4+. At 0.1 to 3.0 mg/kg and by week 6, CD4+ and CD8+ T cells in the blood had expanded clonally.

The CDR3 runs 14 residues. Deletions cut 4 bases from V and 5 bases from J, with 10 bases between. The V gene's germline CDR1 is SGHRS and CDR2 YFSETQ. Sequencing was performed with immunoSEQ multiplex PCR; in TCRdb, only in-frame clones are kept and a portion is missing. The data show around 90,000 clones, with 90% seen just once and around 7% held by the top ten. Concerning this clone: The antigen is not known.

V is TRBV5-1 and J is TRBJ1-6; no definite D call. Here the sequenced sample was CD4+ or CD8+ T cells sorted from blood, taken in a trial of the OX40 agonist ivuxolimab. The receptor's source is an adult with an advanced solid tumor such as melanoma, head and neck, liver or kidney cancer. CDR3 sequence reads: CASSPGNNNSPLHF. CDR3 in DNA: TGCGCCAGCAGCCCCGGGAACAATAATTCACCCCTCCACTTT.